This passage covers 10 T cell receptor beta chains from one sample sequenced in a study of cytomegalovirus exposure and HLA in healthy donors. 13 Jbeta primers and 60 Vbeta primers were used for the PCR. Generated by immunoSEQ multiplex PCR, the TCRdb table keeps only in-frame clones and is missing some. The repertoire holds approximately 220,000 clones, around 80% seen once, with roughly 0.7% in the top ten. Sequences were obtained from PBMCs. These receptors came from a boy aged 2-9 years in good health and CMV-seronegative.

The chain couples TRBV19 to TRBJ2-1; 8 bases align to TRBD1. CDR1 and CDR2 (germline): LNHDA, SQIVND (reference sequence). The CDR3 runs to 15 residues. Germline trimming cut 4 bases from V and 6 bases from J; bases unmatched to any gene: 8. CDR3 protein: CASSTPGGRGNEQFF. Written as DNA, the CDR3 is TGTGCCAGTAGTACCCCAGGGGGCAGAGGCAATGAGCAGTTCTTC. The full variable domain, rest sourced from reference TRBV19 and TRBJ2-1, is DGGITQSPKYLFRKEGQNVTLSCEQNLNHDAMYWYRQDPGQGLRLIYYSQIVNDFQKGDIAEGYSVSREKKESFPLTVTSAQKNPTAFYLCASSTPGGRGNEQFFGPGTRLTVL.

The V gene is TRBV5-6, the J gene TRBJ2-5; TRBD1 might be the D (5 bases). The tail of the sequence fits TRBJ2-7 better, so the J call may be wrong. This CDR3 has 13 residues. Germline CDR1 and CDR2: SGHDT and YYEEEE. The CDR3 spells CASSLGRAYEQYF. The CDR3 bases are TGTGCCAGCAGCTTAGGCAGGGCCTACGAGCAGTACTTC.

The CDR3: CAWSVWPETVNTEAFF. CDR3 in DNA: TGTGCCTGGAGTGTATGGCCCGAGACAGTGAACACTGAAGCTTTCTTT. The chain combines TRBV30 with TRBJ1-1, with D maybe TRBD1 (5 bases). Trimming removed 0 bases at V and 0 bases at J, with 14 bases between. The CDR3 covers 16 residues. In germline, CDR1 is GTSNPN, CDR2 SVGIG (reference sequence).

J is TRBJ1-2 and V is TRBV7-9, with 12 bases lining up with TRBD1. The CDR3 length is 15 residues. With V trimmed by 5 bases and J by 7 bases, 8 bases remained unmatched. The germline V gene encodes CDR1 SEHNR and CDR2 FQNEAQ (reference sequence). The CDR3 is CASSDPGTGGVGYTF. CDR3 sequence (DNA): TGTGCCAGCAGCGATCCCGGGACAGGGGGCGTTGGCTACACCTTC. Filled out from reference TRBV7-9 and TRBJ1-2, the complete variable domain reads DTGVSQNPRHKITKRGQNVTFRCDPISEHNRLYWYRQTLGQGPEFLTYFQNEAQLEKSRLLSDRFSAERPKGSFSTLEIQRTEQGDSAMYLCASSDPGTGGVGYTFGSGTRLTVV.

The J gene is TRBJ2-3, the V gene TRBV27, with a tentative D call TRBD1 (6 bases). The germline V gene has CDR1 MNHEY and CDR2 SMNVEV (reference sequence). V shed 4 bases and J shed 2 bases, with 19 bases lying between them. The CDR3 runs to 17 residues. CDR3 DNA sequence: TGTGCCAGCAGTTCGGTATGGGGGCTGGGGTACACAGATACGCAGTATTTT. Encoded protein: CASSSVWGLGYTDTQYF.

The chain has TRBV7-8 and TRBJ1-1, with 10 bases aligning to TRBD1. Germline CDR1 reads SGHVS; CDR2 reads FQNEAQ. The CDR3 totals 14 residues. V shed 3 bases and J 3 bases; nucleotides not matched to a gene: 1. The CDR3 DNA reads as TGTGCCAGCAGCTTCGGGACAGGGGACACTGAAGCTTTCTTT. It encodes CASSFGTGDTEAFF. Full variable domain (remainder filled in from reference TRBV7-8 and TRBJ1-1): GAGVSQSPRYKVAKRGQDVALRCDPISGHVSLFWYQQALGQGPEFLTYFQNEAQLDKSGLPSDRFFAERPEGSVSTLKIQRTQQEDSAVYLCASSFGTGDTEAFFGQGTRLTVV.

The chain uses TRBV5-1 and TRBJ2-2, with TRBD1 as a possible D gene (6 bases). Trimming took 0 bases from V and 6 from J, leaving 18 bases between them. Germline V gives CDR1 SGHRS, CDR2 YFSETQ. CDR3 length equals 17 residues. CDR3 loop: CASSLAYRLGAAGELFF. As DNA, the CDR3 is TGCGCCAGCAGCTTGGCCTATCGTCTGGGGGCCGCCGGGGAGCTGTTTTTT.

This clone appeared a few times. The rearrangement joins TRBV2 to TRBJ1-4, with 7 bases fitting TRBD1. The CDR3 is made up of 12 amino acids. Losses at the gene ends were 8 bases for V and 7 bases for J; bases not matched to a gene: 4. Per the germline V gene, CDR1 is SNHLY and CDR2 is FYNNEI. In DNA, the CDR3 is TGTGCCAGCTCAGGACAGGTTGAAAAACTGTTTTTT. Its translation is CASSGQVEKLFF.

The chain carries TRBV7-8 and TRBJ2-1, with D perhaps TRBD1 (5 bases). The germline V gene has CDR1 SGHVS and CDR2 FQNEAQ. The CDR3 extends over 12 amino acids. V lost 6 bases and J lost 5, with 8 bases in between. The CDR3 region has the DNA TGTGCCAGCAGAAGACAGAACAATGAGCAGTTCTTC. This codes for CASRRQNNEQFF.

Only one count was recorded for this clone. This chain joins TRBV18 and TRBJ2-7; 13 bases agree with TRBD2. Germline lookup yields CDR1 KGHSH and CDR2 LQKENI. The J segment lost 2 bases and the V segment lost 2 bases, leaving 0 bases of the junction unmatched. The CDR3 covers 15 residues. The CDR3 nucleotides are TGTGCCAGCTCACCAGGGACTAGCGGGACCTACGAGCAGTACTTC. Protein sequence: CASSPGTSGTYEQYF. The whole variable domain, remainder taken from reference TRBV18 and TRBJ2-7, is NAGVMQNPRHLVRRRGQEARLRCSPMKGHSHVYWYRQLPEEGLKFMVYLQKENIIDESGMPKERFSAEFPKEGPSILRIQQVVRGDSAAYFCASSPGTSGTYEQYFGPGTRLTVT.